The present T cell receptor (beta chain) was sequenced within a study of cytomegalovirus exposure and HLA in healthy donors. This CDR3 is built from 14 residues. CDR1 is MDHEN and CDR2 is SYDVKM in the germline V gene. The ends lost 7 bases at V and 1 base at J; junction bases unmatched: 6. A remark on this clone: Its antigen is unidentified.

Study-wide results and caveats: Among TCR sequences, most were rare, though some public TCRs appeared in many donors. Most CMV-associated TCR beta chains appeared HLA-restricted in a later analysis.

The PCR ran on 60 Vbeta and 13 Jbeta primers. Sequencing was performed with immunoSEQ multiplex PCR; in TCRdb, only in-frame clones are kept and a portion is missing. The repertoire holds about 230,000 clones, with 70% to 85% as singletons. V usage is TRBV28 and J usage is TRBJ2-7; 8 nucleotides agree with TRBD1. The specimen was PBMCs. The sequence was collected from a woman aged 40 to 50 in good health and CMV-seronegative. In DNA, the CDR3 is TGTGCCAGCAAGGTGACAGGGGCTTCCTACGAGCAGTACTTC. The encoded protein is CASKVTGASYEQYF.